A selection of T cell receptor beta chains follows, all from one sample in a study of shared clonotypes between healthy human individuals. Clones were sequenced by immunoSEQ multiplex PCR, and TCRdb holds only the in-frame ones, with some missing. In the table there are some 790,000 clones, around 77% of which are singletons. Sequencing was performed on memory CD4+ T cells sorted from blood. These receptors all stem from a woman under 40 in good health. Both conserved end residues are trimmed from each CDR3. Fields, in order: CDR3 protein, V gene.

SVQTGTVYTEAF,TRBV29-1
ASIAPLGFKNTEAF,TRBV28
ASSETASGEYEQY,TRBV6-1
AWTRNRGTDTQY,TRBV30
ASSVQGAQETQY,TRBV5-4
AITGLAGGLDEQY,TRBV10-1
ATSRGHGGIGELF,TRBV15
ASSQGRSGYQETQY,TRBV4-1
AISDRQGASQPQH,TRBV10-3
ASSNLRHSNGYT,TRBV21-1
ASNPHEGAGGYT,TRBV7-9
ASSLDWALNQPQH,TRBV7-8
ASSYYHSGNTIY,TRBV6-5
ASIRSGTSGMREQF,TRBV2
ASRMRGIVTGELF,TRBV27
ASSRRLAGVGEQF,TRBV27
ARTTGNYGYT,TRBV2
ASRIQGAETQY,TRBV27
ASSGLQNTNEQF,TRBV6-1
ASSFLPNTEAF,TRBV5-5
ASGLTGDIQPQH,TRBV10-2
ASSYRLAGDSDTQY,TRBV7-2
ASSWGAEQNYGYT,TRBV5-1
ASSLVSGKNTEAF,TRBV5-6
ASSVSQGFEQF,TRBV6-4
AIGEGGLNTGELF,TRBV10-3
ASSLDFDRGLWGYT,TRBV11-2
ASSFGTVETQY,TRBV7-9
ALQSFSTDTQY,TRBV30
ASSRSWSEEQY,TRBV7-8
ASSTGRQGREKLF,TRBV5-1